The TCR beta chain described here comes from a study of CD8+CD57+ T cells in acquired aplastic anemia. Points from the study as a whole: Patients and controls were found to share more than 25 CD8+ CDR3 sequences.

TCR beta VDJ and CDR3 profiles were obtained from a genomic DNA template. One entry per CDR3 protein, called by TCRdb with MiXCR from the reads. The sample carries 200,000 to 300,000 distinct CDR3 sequences, roughly 80% recorded once. A remark on this clonotype: The antigen is undetermined. One end of the junction does not line up with germline, which may come from a read error.

In patients chosen for sequencing, flow cytometry had shown CD8+CD57+ cell expansion. Each of the patients presented with severe acquired aplastic anemia. The clonotype comes from a human donor with aplastic anemia. Sequenced material: sorted CD4+, CD8+, or CD8+CD57+ T cells (not recorded which) from PBMCs.

In nucleotides, the CDR3 is TGTGCCAGCAGCAGAGCTAATAGCAATCAGCCCCAGCATTTT. As protein: CASSRANSNQPQHF. The chain employs TRBV15 and TRBJ1-5, with D uncertain. The CDR3 is made up of 14 amino acids. CDR1 is LNHNV and CDR2 is YYDKDF in the germline V gene (reference sequence). Looking up the rest from reference TRBV15 and TRBJ1-5 gives the full variable domain: DAMVIQNPRYQVTQFGKPVTLSCSQTLNHNVMYWYQQKSSQAPKLLFHYYDKDFNNEADTPDNFQSRRPNTSFCFLDIRSPGLGDTAMYLCASSRANSNQPQHFGDGTRLSIL.